The rows below give T cell receptor beta chains drawn from one sample of a study of cytomegalovirus exposure and HLA in healthy donors. Produced via immunoSEQ multiplex PCR; TCRdb's table is partial and in-frame only. The profile shows almost 200,000 clones, 81% of them singletons. The sequencing input was PBMCs. The receptors originated from a woman aged 25 to 39 in good health and CMV-seronegative. CDR3s include the opening cysteine and the closing phenylalanine or tryptophan. The D gene is left open where the match is weak. Expanded clones are given a class, and other clones once, few, many or no size at all.

D gene	clone size	J gene	V gene	CDR3 DNA	CDR3 protein
.	.	TRBJ2-7	TRBV5-1	TGCGCCAGCAGCGACTTGGGGGCTTACGAGCAGTACTTC	CASSDLGAYEQYF
.	.	TRBJ1-1	TRBV6-5	TGTGCCAGCAGTTACTCTCATCAGGGTATCACTGAAGCTTTCTTT	CASSYSHQGITEAFF
.	once	TRBJ1-5	TRBV6-1	TGTGCCAGCAGTGAAAACAGGCAGTATAGCAATCAGCCCCAGCATTTT	CASSENRQYSNQPQHF
TRBD2	.	TRBJ2-5	TRBV7-3	TGTGCCAGCAGCTACGGGGGGGCCGGAGAGACCCAGTACTTC	CASSYGGAGETQYF
.	.	TRBJ2-3	TRBV11-2	TGTGCCAGCAGCCCCCGGTGGGATACGCAGTATTTT	CASSPRWDTQYF
.	many	TRBJ2-4	TRBV7-9	TGTGCCAGCAGCTTATCGGGGGACATTCAGTACTTC	CASSLSGDIQYF
.	.	TRBJ1-4	TRBV2	TGTGCCAGCAGTGTTTCCCAGGTACTTAATGAAAAACTGTTTTTT	CASSVSQVLNEKLFF
.	.	TRBJ1-1	TRBV19	TGTGCCAGTAGTGACGACAGTGGTTTTATCGCTGAAGCTTTCTTT	CASSDDSGFIAEAFF
TRBD1	.	TRBJ1-1	TRBV2	TGTGCCAGCAACAGGGGGGGGAACACTGAAGCTTTCTTT	CASNRGGNTEAFF
.	.	TRBJ1-2	TRBV27	TGTGCCAGCAGTTTGGGACACCCGGGTGGCTATGGCTACACCTTC	CASSLGHPGGYGYTF
.	.	TRBJ1-4	TRBV5-1	TGCGCCAGCAGCCTCGACAGACCTAATGAAAAACTGTTTTTT	CASSLDRPNEKLFF
.	.	TRBJ1-5	TRBV2	TGTGCCAGCAGCCCGGCGGGTCTCAGGAGCAATCAGCCCCAGCATTTT	CASSPAGLRSNQPQHF
TRBD2	once	TRBJ2-7	TRBV5-1	TGCGCCAGCAGTTGGACTAGCGGGGGGCCCTACGAGCAGTACTTC	CASSWTSGGPYEQYF
.	.	TRBJ1-5	TRBV18	TGTGCCAGCTCACTAGGGGAGGCCCAGCATTTT	CASSLGEAQHF
.	once	TRBJ2-5	TRBV18	TGTGCCAGCTCAAGAGAGGGACTCTCGGGGGAGACCCAGTACTTC	CASSREGLSGETQYF
.	.	TRBJ1-5	TRBV2	TGTGCCAGCAGTGAAGGGAGGGGCCCCAATCAGCCCCAGCATTTT	CASSEGRGPNQPQHF
.	.	TRBJ2-7	TRBV5-1	TGCGCCAGCAGCTTTGGGAGAGGGGGTGGGGCGATTGGATACGAGCAGTACTTC	CASSFGRGGGAIGYEQYF
TRBD1	.	TRBJ1-2	TRBV7-3	TGTGCCAGCAGCACCACAGGGGGCTATGGCTACACCTTC	CASSTTGGYGYTF
TRBD2	.	TRBJ2-5	TRBV7-3	TGTGCCAGCGGGCGGGGGGACCAAGAGACCCAGTACTTC	CASGRGDQETQYF
TRBD2	.	TRBJ2-1	TRBV30	TGTGCTGCTGGAGTCCTAGCGGGGGAATACAATGAGCAGTTCTTC	CAAGVLAGEYNEQFF
TRBD1	once	TRBJ2-7	TRBV6-5	TGTGCCAGCAGTTACTTTGGACAGGCTTCCTACGAGCAGTACTTC	CASSYFGQASYEQYF
TRBD1	.	TRBJ2-7	TRBV5-1	TGCGCCAGCAGCGTGACAGGGGTTGGAGCGGAGGAGCAGTACTTC	CASSVTGVGAEEQYF
.	.	TRBJ1-2	TRBV28	TGTGCCAGCAGTCCCGCAGGCCATGGCTACACCTTC	CASSPAGHGYTF
TRBD2	.	TRBJ2-1	TRBV19	TGTGCCAGTAGCCCCACTAGCGGATCCTACAATGAGCAGTTCTTC	CASSPTSGSYNEQFF
TRBD1	.	TRBJ2-3	TRBV18	TGTGCCAGCTCACCATCATTACAGGGGCACACAGGTACGCAGTATTTT	CASSPSLQGHTGTQYF
.	.	TRBJ2-2	TRBV5-1	TGCGCCAGCAGCTTAAGGGGCCAGCCTAACACCGGGGAGCTGTTTTTT	CASSLRGQPNTGELFF
.	.	TRBJ1-6	TRBV4-2	TGTGCCAGCAGCCAAGGTGAGCGCTTCGCCCTCCACTTT	CASSQGERFALHF
TRBD2	.	TRBJ2-1	TRBV5-6	TGTGCCAGCAGCTTGGGAGCGGGAGTTCCCAATGAGCAGTTCTTC	CASSLGAGVPNEQFF
TRBD2	many	TRBJ2-1	TRBV5-1	TGCGCCAGCAGCTGGGCCGGGACTAGCGGGGGGAATGAGCAGTTCTTC	CASSWAGTSGGNEQFF
.	.	TRBJ2-1	TRBV7-2	TGTGCCAGCAGCTCCCATGCGGGGAGCTCCTACAATGAGCAGTTCTTC	CASSSHAGSSYNEQFF
TRBD2	.	TRBJ2-2	TRBV30	TGTGCCTGGAGTCCGACTAGCGGGAGTTGGGACACCGGGGAGCTGTTTTTT	CAWSPTSGSWDTGELFF